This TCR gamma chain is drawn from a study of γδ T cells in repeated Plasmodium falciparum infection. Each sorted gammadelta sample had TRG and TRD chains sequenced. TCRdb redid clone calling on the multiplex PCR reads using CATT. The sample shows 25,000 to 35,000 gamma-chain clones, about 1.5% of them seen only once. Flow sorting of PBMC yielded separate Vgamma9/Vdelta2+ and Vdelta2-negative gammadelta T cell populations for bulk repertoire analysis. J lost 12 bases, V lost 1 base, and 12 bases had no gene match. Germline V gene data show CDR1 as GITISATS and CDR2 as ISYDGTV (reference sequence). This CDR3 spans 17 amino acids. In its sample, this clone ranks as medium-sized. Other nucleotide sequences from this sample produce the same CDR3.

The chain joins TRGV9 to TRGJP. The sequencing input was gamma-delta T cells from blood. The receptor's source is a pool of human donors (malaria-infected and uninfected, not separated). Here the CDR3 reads CALWEVRAGGGKKIKVF. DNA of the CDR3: TGTGCCTTGTGGGAGGTCCGGGCAGGTGGGGGCAAAAAAATCAAGGTATTT.